The 23 T cell receptor beta chains given below trace back to one sample, sequenced in a study of identical twins. TCRdb re-called the 5' RACE reads with MiXCR, one entry per CDR3 protein. The table includes fewer than 350,000 distinct CDR3 sequences, approximately 8.5% detected once. The data were also submitted as part of a second study, on yellow fever vaccine responses in identical twins.

What was sequenced was memory (CD45RO+) T cells sorted from blood. The receptors were gathered from a young woman in good health.

Ten or more counts support this clonotype. J is TRBJ1-2 and V is TRBV29-1; D gene uncertain. The V end lost 6 bases, the J end lost 8 bases, and 25 bases lay between the germline ends. Germline V CDR1 and CDR2: SQVTM, ANQGSEA. The CDR3 consists of 15 residues. CDR3 nucleotides: TGCAGCGTGGATTTCCAGACATTGGAGGTTACCGGCTACACCTTC. Translated: CSVDFQTLEVTGYTF.

This clonotype turned up a few times. The chain employs TRBV28 and TRBJ2-7; 8 nucleotides match TRBD1. CDR1 and CDR2 (germline): MDHEN, SYDVKM. The CDR3 is made up of 15 amino acids. V lost 6 bases, J lost 0 bases, and 7 bases stayed unmatched. The CDR3 region has the DNA TGTGCCAGCAGCCCGGACAGGGAGAGCTCCTACGAGCAGTACGTC. Translating gives CASSPDRESSYEQYV.

In this sample, this clonotype turned up many times. The chain carries TRBV4-1 and TRBJ1-2; the D gene is possibly TRBD1 (5 bases). The CDR3 is made up of 17 amino acids. CDR1 and CDR2 from the germline V gene are MGHRA and YSYEKL. Trimming shortened V by 0 bases and J by 0 bases, and 14 bases separated the two germline ends. Written as DNA, the CDR3 is TGCGCCAGCAGCCAAGACTTATTGACAGTTTCTAACTATGGCTACACCTTC. Its protein product is CASSQDLLTVSNYGYTF.

This sequence joins TRBV20-1 and TRBJ2-7, with 7 bases aligning to TRBD2. The germline gives CDR1 DFQATT, CDR2 SNEGSKA (reference sequence). CDR3 size: 14 residues. V was clipped by 6 bases and J by 1 base; unmatched bases: 9. The CDR3: CSAGGGAKSYEQYF. CDR3 nucleotide sequence: TGCAGTGCCGGGGGAGGGGCGAAGTCCTACGAGCAGTACTTC.

This clonotype was detected ten times or more. The gene calls are TRBV24-1 and TRBJ2-1; TRBD2 agrees at 12 bases. V lost 5 bases to trimming and J lost 5 bases; unmatched junction nucleotides: 3. The germline CDR1 and CDR2 sequences are KGHDR and SFDVKD. CDR3 length: 15 residues. As DNA, the CDR3 is TGTGCCACCAGTGGACTAGCGGGAGTGAACAATGAGCAGTTCTTC. Protein product: CATSGLAGVNNEQFF.

There are many counts of this clonotype. The V and J genes are TRBV20-1 and TRBJ2-5, with D possibly called TRBD1 or TRBD2 (7 bases each). The CDR3 runs to 14 residues. Per germline, CDR1 DFQATT and CDR2 SNEGSKA (reference sequence). V lost 6 bases and J 6 bases, leaving 20 bases between the germline ends. CDR3 protein: CSARGGALSKTQYF. CDR3 DNA sequence: TGCAGTGCCAGGGGGGGGGCCTTAAGTAAGACCCAGTACTTC.

The V and J genes are TRBV20-1 and TRBJ2-7; 13 nucleotides align to TRBD2. V trimming: 2 bases; J trimming: 4 bases; junction bases outside the gene matches: 17. The CDR3 has 19 amino acids. From germline, CDR1 is DFQATT and CDR2 SNEGSKA (reference sequence). The CDR3 DNA is TGCAGTGCTAGAACCCTAACTAGCGGGAGGGCCTCCACAGGGTACGAGCAGTACTTC. This codes for CSARTLTSGRASTGYEQYF.

This clonotype was seen repeatedly, ten times or more. The rearrangement uses TRBV10-2 and TRBJ2-3; 7 bases map to TRBD2. Per germline, CDR1 WSHSY and CDR2 SAAADI. V gave up 6 bases and J gave up 0 bases; unmatched junction bases: 9. CDR3 length equals 16 residues. Here the CDR3 reads CASSPGLAASTDTQYF. Written as DNA, the CDR3 is TGCGCCAGCAGCCCTGGGCTAGCGGCGAGCACAGATACGCAGTATTTT.

This chain uses TRBV28 with TRBJ2-2, with 13 bases fitting TRBD2. CDR3 size: 17 residues. V lost 6 bases and J lost 4; bases outside the gene matches: 8. CDR1 is MDHEN, CDR2 SYDVKM, per germline. CDR3 protein: CASRDWTSGSRTGELFF. CDR3 nucleotide sequence: TGTGCCAGCAGAGACTGGACTAGCGGGAGTCGCACCGGGGAGCTGTTTTTT.

The V call is TRBV14, the J call TRBJ2-7, with D hard to call. CDR3 length equals 15 residues. The germline V gene has CDR1 SGHDN and CDR2 FVKESK. The V gene lost 2 bases and the J gene lost 4 bases, with 15 bases spanning the gap. The CDR3, as DNA: TGTGCCAGCAGCCAAAGGCCGGGTTCGCGATACGAGCAGTACGTC. Translating gives CASSQRPGSRYEQYV.

V and J are TRBV5-6 and TRBJ2-5; 14 nucleotides match TRBD2. Germline assignment: CDR1 SGHDT and CDR2 YYEEEE. CDR3 length equals 16 residues. J lost 3 bases, V lost 2 bases, and 3 bases had no gene match. Written as DNA, the CDR3 is TGTGCCAGCAGCTTCGGGACTAGCGGGGGAAAAGAGACCCAGTACTTC. This encodes CASSFGTSGGKETQYF.

CDR3 in amino acids: CASSLRGTQYF. CDR3 nucleotides: TGTGCCAGCAGCTTACGAGGGACCCAGTACTTC. The chain couples TRBV11-1 to TRBJ2-5, with unresolved D. The CDR3 has 11 amino acids. The germline CDR1 and CDR2 sequences are SGHAT and FQDESV (reference sequence). V lost 2 bases to trimming and J lost 7 bases, with 5 bases between them.

This clonotype appeared a few times. This chain's CDR3 is CSARERGMDTGELFF. The CDR3 DNA reads as TGCAGTGCTAGAGAGAGGGGGATGGACACCGGGGAGCTGTTTTTT. This sequence joins TRBV20-1 and TRBJ2-2; tentatively, D is TRBD1 (6 bases). V shed 0 bases and J shed 3 bases, with 11 bases lying between them. Germline V gives CDR1 DFQATT, CDR2 SNEGSKA (reference sequence). This CDR3 has 15 residues.

The chain has TRBV12-3 or TRBV12-4 and TRBJ1-6; D ambiguous. The ends were cut back, 3 bases at V and 6 bases at J, with 9 bases in the middle. The CDR3 has 14 amino acids. This chain's CDR3 is CASSLWSLNSPLHF. The CDR3 DNA reads TGTGCCAGCAGTTTGTGGAGCCTTAATTCACCCCTCCACTTT.

This clonotype was seen more than once but under ten times. The chain joins TRBV24-1 to TRBJ2-7; 8 bases agree with TRBD1. V was clipped by 3 bases and J by 1 base; unmatched bases: 4. CDR1 is KGHDR, CDR2 SFDVKD, per germline. The CDR3 totals 15 residues. The CDR3 protein is CATSDRTGKSYEQYF. The DNA of the CDR3 is TGTGCCACCAGTGATCGGACAGGGAAATCCTACGAGCAGTACTTC.

The gene calls are TRBV2 and TRBJ2-1; a possible D gene is TRBD2 (5 bases). This CDR3 has 14 amino acids. V lost 8 bases to trimming and J lost 4 bases, with 15 bases between them. CDR1 is SNHLY, CDR2 FYNNEI, per germline. This CDR3 reads CASLVREGYNEQFF. Here the CDR3 DNA reads TGTGCCAGCCTCGTAAGAGAGGGATACAATGAGCAGTTCTTC.

This clonotype was picked up a small number of times. The chain carries TRBV7-2 and TRBJ2-1; TRBD2 matches 8 bases. V shed 5 bases and J 2 bases; nucleotides not matched to a gene: 5. Germline V gene sequence: CDR1 SGHTA, CDR2 FQGNSA. CDR3 length: 15 residues. CDR3 nucleotide sequence: TGTGCCAGCAGCGTCCGGACTAGCACCTACAATGAGCAGTTCTTC. Translated, it gives CASSVRTSTYNEQFF.

This clonotype was recorded many times. This sequence joins TRBV6-1 and TRBJ2-6; a weak D match, TRBD2 (5 bases). This CDR3 comprises 17 residues. Germline-derived CDR1 and CDR2 are MNHNS and SASEGT. V gave up 1 base and J gave up 4 bases, with 14 bases separating them. CDR3 in amino acids: CASSEEGAIVGANVLTF. CDR3 DNA: TGTGCCAGCAGTGAAGAGGGAGCGATAGTAGGGGCCAACGTCCTGACTTTC.

In this sample, this clonotype turned up many times. The chain links TRBV28 to TRBJ2-7; 9 positions agree with TRBD1. V dropped 5 bases and J dropped 9; count of bases not matched to a gene: 5. The CDR3 spans 12 residues. Germline V gives CDR1 MDHEN, CDR2 SYDVKM. CDR3 DNA: TGTGCCAGCAGTAACACAGGGGGCAGGCAGTACGTC. It specifies CASSNTGGRQYV.

At least ten counts were recorded for this clonotype. The gene calls are TRBV6-6 and TRBJ1-2; D remains ambiguous. The CDR3 length is 13 residues. The V and J ends lost 7 bases and 0 bases respectively, with 9 bases between them. Germline V gives CDR1 MNHNY, CDR2 SVGAGI (reference sequence). This chain's CDR3 is CASTPLANYGYTF. Written as DNA, the CDR3 is TGTGCCAGCACCCCCCTAGCTAACTATGGCTACACCTTC.

This clonotype was recorded a few times. The chain carries TRBV5-5 and TRBJ1-6, with D maybe TRBD1 (6 bases). Germline loops: CDR1 SGHKS, CDR2 YYEKEE (reference sequence). The CDR3 consists of 15 residues. The germline V and J ends were trimmed by 0 bases and 10 bases, with 14 bases remaining between them. The CDR3 spells CASSLEYRALSPLHF. The CDR3 DNA reads TGTGCCAGCAGCTTGGAGTACAGGGCCCTCTCACCCCTCCACTTT. Full variable domain (missing parts from reference TRBV5-5 and TRBJ1-6): DAGVTQSPTHLIKTRGQQVTLRCSPISGHKSVSWYQQVLGQGPQFIFQYYEKEERGRGNFPDRFSARQFPNYSSELNVNALLLGDSALYLCASSLEYRALSPLHFGNGTRLTVT.

Ten or more counts support this clonotype. The J gene is TRBJ2-3, the V gene TRBV7-2; 10 bases align to TRBD2. CDR1 and CDR2 from the germline V gene are SGHTA and FQGNSA. V was clipped by 8 bases and J by 2 bases; unmatched bases: 13. There are 17 residues in the CDR3. The CDR3 loop is CASAIAGGRQYTDTQYF. CDR3 sequence (DNA): TGTGCCAGCGCCATAGCGGGAGGACGCCAATACACAGATACGCAGTATTTT.

This rearrangement joins TRBV20-1 to TRBJ2-3, with 14 bases matching TRBD2. CDR3 length equals 16 residues. V lost 6 bases, J lost 2 bases, and 7 bases stayed unmatched. Germline V lookup: CDR1 DFQATT, CDR2 SNEGSKA (reference sequence). The CDR3 here is CSAFRLAGGNTDTQYF. The CDR3 DNA reads TGCAGTGCCTTCCGACTAGCGGGAGGGAACACAGATACGCAGTATTTT.